This entry is about one T cell receptor beta chain. Its antigen is as yet unknown. J lost 3 bases, V lost 4 bases, and 5 bases had no gene match. Per the germline V gene, CDR1 is SGDLS and CDR2 is YYNGEE. The CDR3 loop spans 14 amino acids. The sample comes from a study of CD8+CD57+ T cells in acquired aplastic anemia. For the study at large: DNA from sorted CD4+ and CD8+ cells averaged 3.2 ug. The study, taken as a whole, reports: Found in both controls and patients were 25 to 35 CD8+ CDR3 sequences.

The study profiled TCR beta VDJ and CDR3 using genomic DNA as template. One entry per CDR3 protein, called by TCRdb with MiXCR from the reads. The sample consists of about 110,000 distinct CDR3 sequences, around 50% of them appearing once. The sequenced material came from sorted CD4+, CD8+, or CD8+CD57+ T cells (not recorded which) from PBMCs. The origin of this receptor is a human donor in good health, serving as a control. This rearrangement joins TRBV9 to TRBJ2-7; TRBD1 matches at 9 bases. CDR3 amino acids: CASSQGTGHYEQYF. Here the CDR3 DNA reads TGTGCCAGCAGCCAGGGGACAGGGCACTACGAGCAGTACTTC.